The clone carrying this T cell receptor beta chain was picked up a small number of times. Its antigen is undetermined. As part of library construction, unique molecular identifiers were attached to individual cDNA molecules. TCRdb re-derived calls from the 5' RACE reads in MiXCR, one entry per CDR3 protein. There are 30,000 to 45,000 distinct CDR3 sequences in the sample; roughly 9.9% occur only once, and around 12% lies in the top ten. The record originates from a study of early T cells in non-severe SARS-CoV-2 infection. Study-level information: Unsorted whole-blood RNA was sequenced in bulk, leaving chains unpaired. Findings and caveats of the study: A preference for anti-spike CD8 responses marked VDJdb matching, which missed private and CD4 specificities.

The CDR3 is 16 residues long. The V gene's germline CDR1 is SGHTA and CDR2 FQGTGA. With 5 bases clipped from V and 4 bases from J, the junction kept 8 bases outside the gene matches. Sequencing was done on a sample of whole blood. The chain links TRBV7-3 to TRBJ2-1, with TRBD1 matching over 10 bases. This clonotype was sampled from an adult who was a healthcare worker with PCR-confirmed SARS-CoV-2 infection or an uninfected control (not recorded which). The CDR3: CASSQIAGQGYNEQFF. The CDR3 bases are TGTGCCAGCAGCCAAATCGCGGGACAGGGGTACAATGAGCAGTTCTTC.